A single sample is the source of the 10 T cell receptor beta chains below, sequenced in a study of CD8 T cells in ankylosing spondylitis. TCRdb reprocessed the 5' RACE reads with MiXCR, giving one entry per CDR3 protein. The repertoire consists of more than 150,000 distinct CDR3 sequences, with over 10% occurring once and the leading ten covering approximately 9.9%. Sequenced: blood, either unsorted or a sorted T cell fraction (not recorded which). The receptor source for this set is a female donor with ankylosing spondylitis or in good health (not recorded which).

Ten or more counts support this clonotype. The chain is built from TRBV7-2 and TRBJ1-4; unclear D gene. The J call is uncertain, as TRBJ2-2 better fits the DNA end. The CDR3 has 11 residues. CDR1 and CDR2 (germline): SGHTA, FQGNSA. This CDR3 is CASSLAEELFF. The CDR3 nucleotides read TGTGCCAGCAGCTTAGCAGAGGAGCTGTTTTTT.

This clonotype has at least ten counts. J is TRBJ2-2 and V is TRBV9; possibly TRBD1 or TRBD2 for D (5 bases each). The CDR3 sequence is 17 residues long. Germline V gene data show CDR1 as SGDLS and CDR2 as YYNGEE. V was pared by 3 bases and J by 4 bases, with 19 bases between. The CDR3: CASSAFTSRGVTGELFF. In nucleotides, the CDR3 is TGTGCCAGCAGCGCCTTTACTAGTAGGGGAGTCACCGGGGAGCTGTTTTTT. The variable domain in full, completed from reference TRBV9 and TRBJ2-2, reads DSGVTQTPKHLITATGQRVTLRCSPRSGDLSVYWYQQSLDQGLQFLIQYYNGEERAKGNILERFSAQQFPDLHSELNLSSLELGDSALYFCASSAFTSRGVTGELFFGEGSRLTVL.

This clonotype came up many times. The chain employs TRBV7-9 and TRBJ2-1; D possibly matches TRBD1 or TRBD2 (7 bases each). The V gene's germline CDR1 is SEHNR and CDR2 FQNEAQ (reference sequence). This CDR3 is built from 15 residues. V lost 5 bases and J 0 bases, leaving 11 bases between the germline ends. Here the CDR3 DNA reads TGTGCCAGCAGCCAGGGGGGGAGCTCCTACAATGAGCAGTTCTTC. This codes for CASSQGGSSYNEQFF.

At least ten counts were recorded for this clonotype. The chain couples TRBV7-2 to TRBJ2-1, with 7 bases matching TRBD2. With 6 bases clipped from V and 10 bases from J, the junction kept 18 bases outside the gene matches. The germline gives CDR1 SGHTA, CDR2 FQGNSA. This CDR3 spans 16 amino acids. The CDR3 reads CASRHILATMGGEQFF. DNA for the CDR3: TGTGCCAGCAGACATATACTAGCGACGATGGGCGGGGAGCAGTTCTTC.

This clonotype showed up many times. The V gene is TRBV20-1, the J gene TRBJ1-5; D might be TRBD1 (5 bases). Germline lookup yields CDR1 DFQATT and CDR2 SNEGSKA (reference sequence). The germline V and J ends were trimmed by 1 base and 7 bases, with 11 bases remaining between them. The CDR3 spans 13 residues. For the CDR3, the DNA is TGCAGTGCTAGAGCCGGGGGTGACCAGCCCCAGCATTTT. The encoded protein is CSARAGGDQPQHF.

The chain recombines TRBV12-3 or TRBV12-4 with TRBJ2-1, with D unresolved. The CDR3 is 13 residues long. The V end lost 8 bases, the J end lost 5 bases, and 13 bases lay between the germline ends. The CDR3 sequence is CASYEDQDNEQFF. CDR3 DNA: TGTGCCAGCTACGAGGACCAGGACAATGAGCAGTTCTTC.

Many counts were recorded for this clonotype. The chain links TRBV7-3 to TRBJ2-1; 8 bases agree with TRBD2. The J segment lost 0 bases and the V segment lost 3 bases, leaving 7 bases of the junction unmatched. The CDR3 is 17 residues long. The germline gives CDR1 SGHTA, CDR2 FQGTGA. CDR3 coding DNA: TGTGCCAGCAGCTTGGGATTCGGGACTAGCTCCTACAATGAGCAGTTCTTC. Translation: CASSLGFGTSSYNEQFF.

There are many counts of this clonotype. The CDR3, as DNA: TGTGCCAGCAGCTTAAACCCCCTCGGGGCAGGGACCTTTGAAAAACTGTTTTTT. This translates into CASSLNPLGAGTFEKLFF. V and J are TRBV11-1 and TRBJ1-4, with D possibly matching TRBD1 (5 bases). CDR1 and CDR2 (germline): SGHAT, FQDESV (reference sequence). The V end was cut by 2 bases, the J end by 7 bases, with 23 bases between. This CDR3 comprises 18 residues.

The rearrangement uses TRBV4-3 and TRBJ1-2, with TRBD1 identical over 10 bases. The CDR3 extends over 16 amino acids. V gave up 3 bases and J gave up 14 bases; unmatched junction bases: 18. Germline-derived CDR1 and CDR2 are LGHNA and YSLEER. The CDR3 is CASSQDIWTGGGGKTF. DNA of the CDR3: TGCGCCAGCAGCCAGGATATTTGGACAGGGGGAGGGGGTAAAACCTTC.

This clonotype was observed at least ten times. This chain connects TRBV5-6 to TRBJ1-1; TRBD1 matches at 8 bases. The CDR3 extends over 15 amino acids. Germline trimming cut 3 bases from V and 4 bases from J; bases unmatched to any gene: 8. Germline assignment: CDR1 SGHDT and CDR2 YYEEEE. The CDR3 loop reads CASSYRTGRSTEAFF. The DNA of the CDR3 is TGTGCCAGCAGCTACCGGACAGGGCGGTCCACTGAAGCTTTCTTT.